The 30 T cell receptor beta chains below come from one sample, sequenced in a study of blood T cell repertoires in COVID-19. Some clones are missing from TCRdb's copy, which holds only in-frame ones; the method was immunoSEQ multiplex PCR. There are hundreds of thousands of clones in the sample; more than 75% occur only once, and about 2% lies in the top ten. The sequenced material came from peripheral blood. The receptors derive from a woman in her sixties or seventies with COVID-19, enrolled during active disease.

The CDR3, as DNA: TGTGCCAGCAGGAATCAGGGGAGTAGGACCTTC. Its translation is CASRNQGSRTF. The chain employs TRBV2 and TRBJ1-2; tentative D call: TRBD1 (6 bases). Trimming took off 6 bases at V and 14 bases at J, with 16 bases between the two ends. This CDR3 region has 11 residues. The germline CDR1 and CDR2 sequences are SNHLY and FYNNEI.

This clone occurred a few times. V is TRBV2 and J is TRBJ1-5; TRBD1 agrees at 7 bases. Germline values: CDR1 SNHLY, CDR2 FYNNEI. The CDR3 covers 15 residues. With V trimmed by 0 bases and J by 3 bases, 2 bases remained unmatched. CDR3 protein: CASSEADRINQPQHF. CDR3 bases: TGTGCCAGCAGTGAAGCGGACAGGATCAATCAGCCCCAGCATTTT.

The chain employs TRBV29-1 and TRBJ1-2; 7 positions match TRBD1. The CDR3 has 10 residues. V lost 7 bases, J lost 6 bases, and 2 bases stayed unmatched. From germline, CDR1 is SQVTM and CDR2 ANQGSEA. The CDR3 spells CSGGTDGYTF. In nucleotides, the CDR3 is TGCAGCGGGGGGACAGATGGCTACACCTTC.

The rearrangement joins TRBV3-1 (or the pseudogene TRBV3-2) to TRBJ1-5; D is undetermined. Trimming took 1 base from V and 0 from J, leaving 10 bases between them. The CDR3 contains 16 residues. Germline V CDR1 and CDR2: LGHDT, YNNKEL (reference sequence). The CDR3 loop is CASSQGRGDSNQPQHF. Here the CDR3 DNA reads TGTGCCAGCAGCCAAGGACGGGGTGATAGCAATCAGCCCCAGCATTTT.

V usage is TRBV7-2 and J usage is TRBJ1-3; D unclear. The CDR3 has 14 residues. The V and J ends lost 2 bases and 0 bases respectively, with 5 bases between them. CDR1 and CDR2 from the germline V gene are SGHTA and FQGNSA. This CDR3 reads CASSLQNSGNTIYF. CDR3 nucleotide sequence: TGTGCCAGCAGCTTACAAAACTCTGGAAACACCATATATTTT.

V usage is TRBV9 and J usage is TRBJ2-1; 14 bases are shared with TRBD2. This CDR3 has 17 amino acids. V was pared by 1 base and J by 8 bases, with 8 bases of the junction left unmatched. The germline V gene has CDR1 SGDLS and CDR2 YYNGEE. CDR3 in amino acids: CASSVNPGTSGGDEQFF. CDR3 DNA: TGTGCCAGCAGCGTAAACCCCGGGACTAGCGGGGGCGATGAGCAGTTCTTC.

The J gene is TRBJ2-7, the V gene TRBV7-2; 7 bases match TRBD1. CDR1 is SGHTA and CDR2 is FQGNSA in the germline V gene. After removal of 1 base from V and 7 bases from J, the junction contained 4 bases not matched to a gene. This CDR3 has 13 residues. The CDR3 loop is CASSLDRQGEQYF. The CDR3 bases are TGTGCCAGCAGCTTAGACCGACAGGGAGAGCAGTACTTC. Supplemented by reference TRBV7-2 and TRBJ2-7, the full variable domain reads GAGVSQSPSNKVTEKGKDVELRCDPISGHTALYWYRQSLGQGLEFLIYFQGNSAPDKSGLPSDRFSAERTGGSVSTLTIQRTQQEDSAVYLCASSLDRQGEQYFGPGTRLTVT.

The rearrangement uses TRBV23-1 and TRBJ2-1; TRBD2 aligns across 11 bases. TRBV23-1 is flagged as an ORF with uncertain function. The CDR3 covers 19 residues. With 4 bases clipped from V and 0 bases from J, the junction kept 11 bases outside the gene matches. The CDR3 loop is CASSPTGGSGGASYNEQFF. The CDR3 DNA is TGCGCCAGCAGTCCAACCGGTGGTAGCGGGGGGGCCTCCTACAATGAGCAGTTCTTC.

The rearrangement links TRBV29-1 to TRBJ2-1, with 8 bases aligning to TRBD1. The CDR3 is 14 residues long. Per the germline V gene, CDR1 is SQVTM and CDR2 is ANQGSEA. The junction had 11 bases not matched to a gene; V was cut back by 7 bases and J by 6 bases. Here the CDR3 reads CSGTLPGTGNEQFF. The CDR3 nucleotides are TGCAGCGGTACCTTGCCCGGGACAGGCAATGAGCAGTTCTTC.

This clone was found a few times. This chain connects TRBV14 to TRBJ2-1; maybe TRBD2 (6 bases). The CDR3 runs 12 residues. The germline V gene encodes CDR1 SGHDN and CDR2 FVKESK. Trimming took 0 bases from V and 14 from J, leaving 11 bases between them. The CDR3 loop is CASSQDFGGKFF. In nucleotides, the CDR3 is TGTGCCAGCAGCCAAGATTTCGGGGGAAAGTTCTTC.

The chain combines TRBV18 with TRBJ2-1; 8 bases match TRBD2. Germline V gene sequence: CDR1 KGHSH, CDR2 LQKENI. V shed 5 bases and J 7 bases; nucleotides not matched to a gene: 7. This CDR3 is 14 amino acids long. The CDR3 DNA is TGTGCCAGCTCAGTACTAGCGGCCCCGAATGAGCAGTTCTTC. Its translation is CASSVLAAPNEQFF.

This chain joins TRBV7-2 and TRBJ1-5; D might be TRBD1 (6 bases). Trimming left V 5 bases short and J 3 bases short, with 23 bases between. Germline-derived CDR1 and CDR2 are SGHTA and FQGNSA. The CDR3 length is 18 residues. CDR3: CASSPRRPQGRVNQPQHF. Written as DNA, the CDR3 is TGTGCCAGCAGCCCCCGCCGGCCGCAGGGGAGGGTCAATCAGCCCCAGCATTTT.

The chain employs TRBV7-8 and TRBJ2-5, with D possibly TRBD1 on 7 matching bases. This CDR3 contains 15 residues. Looked up from germline, CDR1 is SGHVS and CDR2 is FQNEAQ. Trimming stripped 2 bases from V and 3 bases from J, with 13 bases between. CDR3 amino acids: CASSLLSGGKETQYF. The DNA for the CDR3 is TGTGCCAGCAGCTTACTCTCAGGGGGGAAAGAGACCCAGTACTTC.

This clone has only a few counts. This chain connects TRBV11-2 to TRBJ1-2; D unresolved. Germline V gene lookup returns CDR1 SGHAT and CDR2 FQNNGV. This CDR3 has 13 amino acids. V shed 3 bases and J shed 4 bases, with 9 bases lying between them. CDR3 bases: TGTGCCAGCAGCTTCGACATTACCTATGGCTACACCTTC. Its protein product is CASSFDITYGYTF.

The chain uses TRBV4-1 and TRBJ2-7; 12 bases line up with TRBD2. CDR1 MGHRA and CDR2 YSYEKL come from the germline V gene. After removal of 2 bases from V and 4 bases from J, the junction contained 15 bases not matched to a gene. This CDR3 comprises 19 residues. Here the CDR3 DNA reads TGCGCCAGCAGCCAACAGATATATCTAGCGGGGGGGCGGGAATACGAGCAGTACTTC. Translation: CASSQQIYLAGGREYEQYF.

V and J are TRBV9 and TRBJ2-7; D is possibly TRBD2 (5 bases). Trimming stripped 0 bases from V and 4 bases from J, with 8 bases between. The germline CDR1 and CDR2 sequences are SGDLS and YYNGEE. This CDR3 region has 13 residues. The CDR3 spells CASSVATGYEQYF. As DNA, the CDR3 is TGTGCCAGCAGCGTAGCTACGGGATACGAGCAGTACTTC.

The V and J genes are TRBV6-5 and TRBJ2-3, with TRBD1 matching over 7 bases. The CDR3 has 14 amino acids. Germline V gives CDR1 MNHEY, CDR2 SVGAGI. The V gene end was trimmed by 9 bases and the J gene end by 0 bases; junction bases not matched to a gene: 6. Here the CDR3 reads CASRTGLSTDTQYF. The CDR3 region has the DNA TGTGCCAGTCGGACAGGCCTTAGCACAGATACGCAGTATTTT.

This clone showed up just a few times. This chain links TRBV6-5 with TRBJ1-2; 9 bases fit TRBD1. Germline-derived CDR1 and CDR2 are MNHEY and SVGAGI. The CDR3 spans 16 residues. V was pared by 0 bases and J by 8 bases, with 10 bases of the junction left unmatched. CDR3 region: CASSYSITGQGIGYTF. CDR3 nucleotides: TGTGCCAGCAGTTACTCGATCACCGGACAGGGGATCGGCTACACCTTC.

This clone turned up a few times. This chain connects TRBV28 to TRBJ2-1, with 7 nucleotides matching TRBD2. Germline lookup yields CDR1 MDHEN and CDR2 SYDVKM. Trimming cost V 5 bases and J 1 base; bases outside gene matches: 5. This CDR3 contains 15 residues. Here the CDR3 reads CASSVGTTSYNEQFF. The CDR3 DNA reads TGTGCCAGCAGTGTCGGGACTACGTCCTACAATGAGCAGTTCTTC. Full variable domain (remainder filled in from reference TRBV28 and TRBJ2-1): DVKVTQSSRYLVKRTGEKVFLECVQDMDHENMFWYRQDPGLGLRLIYFSYDVKMKEKGDIPEGYSVSREKKERFSLILESASTNQTSMYLCASSVGTTSYNEQFFGPGTRLTVL.

This rearrangement joins TRBV6-5 to TRBJ2-1; D might be TRBD2 (5 bases). Germline V gives CDR1 MNHEY, CDR2 SVGAGI. With 0 bases removed from V and 6 bases from J, the gap between germline ends came to 6 bases. The CDR3 is 13 residues long. CDR3 bases: TGTGCCAGCAGTTACTCCACTAGCAATGAGCAGTTCTTC. As protein: CASSYSTSNEQFF.

The J gene is TRBJ1-1, the V gene TRBV18, with D hard to call. The V gene's germline CDR1 is KGHSH and CDR2 LQKENI. The V gene lost 2 bases and the J gene lost 4 bases, with 8 bases spanning the gap. The CDR3 contains 13 residues. As DNA, the CDR3 is TGTGCCAGCTCACCAGTACCGGGCACTGAAGCTTTCTTT. It is translated as CASSPVPGTEAFF.

The V call is TRBV9, the J call TRBJ1-1; D is undetermined. V gave up 0 bases and J gave up 0 bases, with 9 bases separating them. The CDR3 length is 15 residues. The V gene's germline CDR1 is SGDLS and CDR2 YYNGEE. This chain's CDR3 is CASSVVSTLNTEAFF. DNA of the CDR3: TGTGCCAGCAGCGTAGTGTCCACTTTGAACACTGAAGCTTTCTTT.

The chain employs TRBV4-2 and TRBJ1-5, with 9 bases that match TRBD1. The CDR3 spans 16 residues. Germline V gene lookup returns CDR1 LGHNA and CDR2 YNFKEQ. The V and J ends lost 0 bases and 6 bases, in that order; junction bases with no gene match: 6. CDR3 nucleotides: TGTGCCAGCAGCCAAGATCAGACAGGGGGAGGTCAGCCCCAGCATTTT. Amino acid sequence: CASSQDQTGGGQPQHF.

This clone is a singleton in its sample. This chain connects TRBV19 to TRBJ2-7; 7 bases line up with TRBD1. Per the germline V gene, CDR1 is LNHDA and CDR2 is SQIVND (reference sequence). The trim removed 3 bases at V and 4 bases at J, leaving 6 bases unmatched. The CDR3 loop spans 14 amino acids. The CDR3 coding sequence is TGTGCCAGTAGTATTGCCCGGGACAGATACGAGCAGTACTTC. This sequence encodes CASSIARDRYEQYF.

The V and J genes are TRBV6-5 and TRBJ1-4; D remains unclear. Germline V gene lookup returns CDR1 MNHEY and CDR2 SVGAGI. This CDR3 spans 14 amino acids. V gave up 6 bases and J gave up 2 bases, with 10 bases separating them. CDR3 amino acids: CASRLTLTNEKLFF. CDR3 sequence (DNA): TGTGCCAGCAGATTGACACTTACTAATGAAAAACTGTTTTTT.

This clone was recorded only once. The V and J genes are TRBV5-8 and TRBJ2-3; D gene uncertain. Trimming shortened V by 2 bases and J by 8 bases, and 6 bases separated the two germline ends. The CDR3 runs 11 residues. Germline assignment: CDR1 SGHTS and CDR2 YDEGEE. Written as DNA, the CDR3 is TGTGCCAGCAGCTTCTACGCTACGCAGTATTTT. This gives the protein CASSFYATQYF. Drawing the rest from reference TRBV5-8 and TRBJ2-3, the complete variable domain is EAGVTQSPTHLIKTRGQQATLRCSPISGHTSVYWYQQALGLGLQFLLWYDEGEERNRGNFPPRFSGRQFPNYSSELNVNALELEDSALYLCASSFYATQYFGPGTRLTVL.

V and J are TRBV5-6 and TRBJ1-1; tentative D call: TRBD1 (6 bases). The CDR3 loop spans 15 amino acids. Looked up from germline, CDR1 is SGHDT and CDR2 is YYEEEE. V lost 4 bases and J 1 base, leaving 14 bases between the germline ends. The CDR3: CASSNRQARNTEAFF. Here the CDR3 DNA reads TGTGCCAGCAGCAACCGACAGGCCAGGAACACTGAAGCTTTCTTT.

The V and J genes are TRBV7-6 and TRBJ2-1; D might be TRBD2 (6 bases). V was trimmed by 5 bases and J by 9 bases, leaving 23 bases between them. Germline V gene lookup returns CDR1 SGHVS and CDR2 FNYEAQ. CDR3 length: 16 residues. DNA of the CDR3: TGTGCCAGCAGCCTACTATCTACCGGGACTTTTTTTGAGCAGTTCTTC. It yields the protein CASSLLSTGTFFEQFF.

The chain uses TRBV3-1 (or the pseudogene TRBV3-2) and TRBJ1-2; a possible D gene is TRBD1 (5 bases). This CDR3 is built from 14 residues. Germline V gene lookup returns CDR1 LGHDT and CDR2 YNNKEL (reference sequence). Trimming left V 5 bases short and J 8 bases short, with 18 bases between. CDR3 sequence reads: CASSSVGGGLGYTF. As DNA, the CDR3 is TGTGCCAGCAGCTCCGTCGGGGGGGGATTGGGCTACACCTTC.

The J gene is TRBJ1-1, the V gene TRBV9; 9 positions agree with TRBD1. V gave up 1 base and J gave up 1 base; unmatched junction bases: 2. Germline V gene lookup returns CDR1 SGDLS and CDR2 YYNGEE. CDR3 length equals 15 residues. In nucleotides, the CDR3 is TGTGCCAGCAGCGTAATACAGGGGGCGAACACTGAAGCTTTCTTT. Translating it yields CASSVIQGANTEAFF.